A single T cell receptor beta chain is shown here with its context. This CDR3 is built from 16 residues. CDR1 and CDR2 from the germline V gene are SQVTM and ANQGSEA. The V and J ends lost 4 bases and 4 bases respectively, with 20 bases between them. How the authors handled the data: Estimation of nucleated cell counts relied on the amplification of reference gene primers. This table comes from immunoSEQ multiplex PCR, and its TCRdb copy is limited to in-frame clones, with some not included. V, J and clone size are those of that table, while D and trimming were read from the DNA. Counted here are about 190,000 clones, around 84% occurring once; the ten biggest clones make up about 3.5%. The sample originates from a study of blood T cell repertoires in COVID-19. Enrollees, 18 to 89 years old, lived in about two dozen US areas. Cohorts were based on clinical histories the participants reported.

This TCR was sampled from a woman in her thirties who had recovered from COVID-19. The gene calls are TRBV29-1 and TRBJ2-1, with D perhaps matching TRBD2 (6 bases). The sequencing sample was made of PBMCs or T cells enriched from blood (not recorded which). CDR3 in amino acids: CSVGIRAGSTYNEQFF. The CDR3 nucleotides read TGCAGCGTTGGAATTCGGGCGGGGTCTACGTACAATGAGCAGTTCTTC.